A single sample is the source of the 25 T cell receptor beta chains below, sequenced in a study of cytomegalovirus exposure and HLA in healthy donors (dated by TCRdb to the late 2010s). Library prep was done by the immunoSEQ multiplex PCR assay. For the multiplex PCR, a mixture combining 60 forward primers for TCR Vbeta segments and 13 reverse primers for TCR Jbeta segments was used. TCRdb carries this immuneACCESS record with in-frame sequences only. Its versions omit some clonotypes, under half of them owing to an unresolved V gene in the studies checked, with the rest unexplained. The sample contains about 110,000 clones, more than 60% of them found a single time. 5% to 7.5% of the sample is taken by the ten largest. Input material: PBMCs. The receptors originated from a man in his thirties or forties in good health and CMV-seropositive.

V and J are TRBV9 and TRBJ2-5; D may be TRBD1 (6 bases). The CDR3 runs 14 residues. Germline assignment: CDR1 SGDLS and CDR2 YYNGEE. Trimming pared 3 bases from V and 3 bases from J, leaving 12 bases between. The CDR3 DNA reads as TGTGCCAGCAGCGAGGGGGTGGGCGAAGAGACCCAGTACTTC. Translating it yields CASSEGVGEETQYF.

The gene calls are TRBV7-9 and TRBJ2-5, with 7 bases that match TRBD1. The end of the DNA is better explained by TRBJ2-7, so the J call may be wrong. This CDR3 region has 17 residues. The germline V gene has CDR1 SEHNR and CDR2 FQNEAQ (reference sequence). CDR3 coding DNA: TGTGCCAGCAGCTCAGCAACCGGGACAGTATTCTCCTACGAGCAGTACTTC. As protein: CASSSATGTVFSYEQYF.

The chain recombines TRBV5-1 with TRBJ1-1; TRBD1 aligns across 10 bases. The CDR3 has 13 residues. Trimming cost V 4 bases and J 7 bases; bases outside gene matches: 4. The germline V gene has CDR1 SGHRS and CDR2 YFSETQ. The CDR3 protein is CASSPGTGVEAFF. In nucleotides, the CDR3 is TGCGCCAGCAGCCCGGGGACAGGGGTTGAAGCTTTCTTT.

This CDR3 is CASSDRPTRNEQFF. In DNA form, the CDR3 reads TGTGCCAGTAGTGACAGACCTACGCGCAATGAGCAGTTCTTC. This chain links TRBV19 with TRBJ2-1; TRBD1 might be the D (5 bases). Trimming took 5 bases from V and 6 from J, leaving 14 bases between them. The CDR3 runs 14 residues. CDR1 is LNHDA and CDR2 is SQIVND in the germline V gene (reference sequence).

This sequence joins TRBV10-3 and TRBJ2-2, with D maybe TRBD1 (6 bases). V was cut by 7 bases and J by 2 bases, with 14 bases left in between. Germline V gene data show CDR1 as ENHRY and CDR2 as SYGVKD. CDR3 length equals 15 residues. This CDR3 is CAITTDRPNTGELFF. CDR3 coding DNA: TGTGCCATCACTACCGACAGGCCCAACACCGGGGAGCTGTTTTTT.

For the CDR3, the DNA is TGTGCCAGCAGCAGAGGAGGAATAGGGCAGTCCTACGAGCAGTACTTC. Translation: CASSRGGIGQSYEQYF. The chain carries TRBV27 and TRBJ2-7; tentatively, D is TRBD2 (5 bases). Germline V gene data show CDR1 as MNHEY and CDR2 as SMNVEV (reference sequence). Deletions cut 6 bases from V and 1 base from J, with 19 bases between. The CDR3 has 16 amino acids.

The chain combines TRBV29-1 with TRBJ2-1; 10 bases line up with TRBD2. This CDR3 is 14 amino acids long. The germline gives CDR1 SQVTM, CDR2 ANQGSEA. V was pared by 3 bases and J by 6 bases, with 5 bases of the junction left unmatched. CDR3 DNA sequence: TGCAGCGTTGACACCAGCGGGGGGGGCAATGAGCAGTTCTTC. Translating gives CSVDTSGGGNEQFF.

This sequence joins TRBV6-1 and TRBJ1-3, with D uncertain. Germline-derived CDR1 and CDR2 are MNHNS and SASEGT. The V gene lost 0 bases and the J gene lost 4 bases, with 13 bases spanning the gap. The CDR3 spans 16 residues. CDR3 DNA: TGTGCCAGCAGTGAAGCTACAGAGGGCTCGGGAAACACCATATATTTT. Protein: CASSEATEGSGNTIYF.

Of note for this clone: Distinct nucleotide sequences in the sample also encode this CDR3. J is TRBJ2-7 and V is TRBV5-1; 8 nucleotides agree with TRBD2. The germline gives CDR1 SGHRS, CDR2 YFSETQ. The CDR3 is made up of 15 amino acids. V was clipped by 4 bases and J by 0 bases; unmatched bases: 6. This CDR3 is CASSPRGGNSYEQYF. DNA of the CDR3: TGCGCCAGCAGCCCTCGCGGGGGGAACTCCTACGAGCAGTACTTC.

CDR3 DNA: TGCGCCAGCCAAGGGCCGGGGGGGGAGACCCAGTACTTC. As protein: CASQGPGGETQYF. J is TRBJ2-5 and V is TRBV10-1, with 8 bases matching TRBD2. V was pared by 8 bases and J by 5 bases, with 7 bases of the junction left unmatched. This CDR3 region has 13 residues. Germline CDR1 reads WNHNN; CDR2 reads SYGVQD (reference sequence).

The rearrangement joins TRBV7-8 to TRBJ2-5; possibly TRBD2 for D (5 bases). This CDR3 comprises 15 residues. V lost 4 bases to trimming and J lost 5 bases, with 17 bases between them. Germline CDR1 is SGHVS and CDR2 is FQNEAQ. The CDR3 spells CASSSPDDRGETQYF. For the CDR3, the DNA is TGTGCCAGCAGCTCGCCCGACGATCGGGGTGAGACCCAGTACTTC.

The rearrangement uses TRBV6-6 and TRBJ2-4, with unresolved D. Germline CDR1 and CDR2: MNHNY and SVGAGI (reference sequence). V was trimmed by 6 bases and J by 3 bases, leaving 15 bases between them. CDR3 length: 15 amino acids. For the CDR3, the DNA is TGTGCCAGCAGGGAGCAACCTCGCGACAAAAACATTCAGTACTTC. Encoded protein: CASREQPRDKNIQYF.

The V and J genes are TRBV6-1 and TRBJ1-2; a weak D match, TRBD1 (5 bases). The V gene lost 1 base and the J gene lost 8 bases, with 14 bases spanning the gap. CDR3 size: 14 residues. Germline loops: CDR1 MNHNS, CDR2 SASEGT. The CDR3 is CASSEEHSGFGYTF. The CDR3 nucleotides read TGTGCCAGCAGTGAAGAACATTCAGGGTTCGGCTACACCTTC.

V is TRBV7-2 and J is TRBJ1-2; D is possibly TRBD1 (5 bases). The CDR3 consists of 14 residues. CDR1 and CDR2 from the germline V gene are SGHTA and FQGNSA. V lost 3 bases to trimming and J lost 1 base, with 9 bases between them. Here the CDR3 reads CASSFSTVNYGYTF. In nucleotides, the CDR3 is TGTGCCAGCAGCTTTTCGACAGTTAACTATGGCTACACCTTC.

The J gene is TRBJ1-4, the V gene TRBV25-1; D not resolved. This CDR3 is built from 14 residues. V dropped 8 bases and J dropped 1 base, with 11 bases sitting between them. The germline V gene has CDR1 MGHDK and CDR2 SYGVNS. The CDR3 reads CASDDSGTNEKLFF. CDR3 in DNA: TGTGCCAGCGATGATTCGGGAACTAATGAAAAACTGTTTTTT. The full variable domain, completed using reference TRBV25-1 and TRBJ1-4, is EADIYQTPRYLVIGTGKKITLECSQTMGHDKMYWYQQDPGMELHLIHYSYGVNSTEKGDLSSESTVSRIRTEHFPLTLESARPSHTSQYLCASDDSGTNEKLFFGSGTQLSVL.

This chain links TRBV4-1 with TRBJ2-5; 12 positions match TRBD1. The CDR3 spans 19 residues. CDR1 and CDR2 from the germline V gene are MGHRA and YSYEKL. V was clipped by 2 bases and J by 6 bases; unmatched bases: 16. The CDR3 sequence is CASSQSMLRKGQGAKTQYF. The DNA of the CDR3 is TGCGCCAGCAGCCAATCCATGCTGCGAAAGGGACAGGGGGCGAAGACCCAGTACTTC.

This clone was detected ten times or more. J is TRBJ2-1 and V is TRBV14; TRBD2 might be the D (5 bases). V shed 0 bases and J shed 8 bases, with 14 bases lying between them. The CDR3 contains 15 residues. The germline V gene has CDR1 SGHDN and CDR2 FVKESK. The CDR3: CASSQDAGAGHEQFF. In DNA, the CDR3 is TGTGCCAGCAGCCAAGATGCGGGCGCCGGGCATGAGCAGTTCTTC.

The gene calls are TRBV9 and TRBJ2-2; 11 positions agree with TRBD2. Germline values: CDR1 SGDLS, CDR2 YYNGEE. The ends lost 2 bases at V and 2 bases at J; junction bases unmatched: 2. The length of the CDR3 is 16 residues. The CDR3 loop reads CASSVLAGGNTGELFF. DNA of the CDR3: TGTGCCAGCAGCGTTCTAGCGGGGGGAAACACCGGGGAGCTGTTTTTT.

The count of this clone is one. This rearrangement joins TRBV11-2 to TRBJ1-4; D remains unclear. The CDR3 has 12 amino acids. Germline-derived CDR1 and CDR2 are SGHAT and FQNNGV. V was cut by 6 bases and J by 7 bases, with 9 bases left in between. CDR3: CASRSTVEKLFF. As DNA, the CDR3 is TGTGCCAGCAGGAGCACAGTTGAAAAACTGTTTTTT.

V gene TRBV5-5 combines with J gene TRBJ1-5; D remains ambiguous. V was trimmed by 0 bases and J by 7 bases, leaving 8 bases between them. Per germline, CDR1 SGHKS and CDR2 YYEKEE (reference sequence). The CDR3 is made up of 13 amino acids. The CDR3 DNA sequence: TGTGCCAGCAGCTTGGGGGAGAGGCAGCCCCAGCATTTT. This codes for CASSLGERQPQHF.

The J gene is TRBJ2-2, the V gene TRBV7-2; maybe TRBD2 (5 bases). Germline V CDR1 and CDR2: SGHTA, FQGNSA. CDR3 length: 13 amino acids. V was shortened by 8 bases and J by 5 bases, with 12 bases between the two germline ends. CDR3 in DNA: TGTGCCAGCGGAGAGGGTGGTACCGGGGAGCTGTTTTTT. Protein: CASGEGGTGELFF.

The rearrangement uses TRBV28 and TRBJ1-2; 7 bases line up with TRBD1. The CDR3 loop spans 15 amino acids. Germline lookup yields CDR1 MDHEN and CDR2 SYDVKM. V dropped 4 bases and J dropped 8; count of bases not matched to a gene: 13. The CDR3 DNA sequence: TGTGCCAGCAGTTCCGGGAAGGGGGCGAAAGGCGGCTACACCTTC. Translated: CASSSGKGAKGGYTF.

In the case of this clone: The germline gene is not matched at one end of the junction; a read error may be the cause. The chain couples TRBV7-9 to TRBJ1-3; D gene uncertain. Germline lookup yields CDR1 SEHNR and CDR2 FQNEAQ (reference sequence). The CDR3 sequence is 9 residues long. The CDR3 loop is CASSSGTDF. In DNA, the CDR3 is TGTGCCAGCAGCTCGGGAACAGATTTT.

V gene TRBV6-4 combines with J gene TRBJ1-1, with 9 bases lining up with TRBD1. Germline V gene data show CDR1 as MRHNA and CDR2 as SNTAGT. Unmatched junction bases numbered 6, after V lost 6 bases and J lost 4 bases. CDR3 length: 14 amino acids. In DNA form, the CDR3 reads TGTGCCAGCAGCCGGGACAGGGAATCCACTGAAGCTTTCTTT. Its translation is CASSRDRESTEAFF.

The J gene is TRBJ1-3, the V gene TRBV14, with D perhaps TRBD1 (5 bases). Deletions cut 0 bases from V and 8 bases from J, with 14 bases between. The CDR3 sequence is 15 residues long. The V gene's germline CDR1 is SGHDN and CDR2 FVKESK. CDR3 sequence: CASSQEVAGRDTIYF. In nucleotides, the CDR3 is TGTGCCAGCAGCCAAGAAGTCGCAGGGAGGGACACCATATATTTT.